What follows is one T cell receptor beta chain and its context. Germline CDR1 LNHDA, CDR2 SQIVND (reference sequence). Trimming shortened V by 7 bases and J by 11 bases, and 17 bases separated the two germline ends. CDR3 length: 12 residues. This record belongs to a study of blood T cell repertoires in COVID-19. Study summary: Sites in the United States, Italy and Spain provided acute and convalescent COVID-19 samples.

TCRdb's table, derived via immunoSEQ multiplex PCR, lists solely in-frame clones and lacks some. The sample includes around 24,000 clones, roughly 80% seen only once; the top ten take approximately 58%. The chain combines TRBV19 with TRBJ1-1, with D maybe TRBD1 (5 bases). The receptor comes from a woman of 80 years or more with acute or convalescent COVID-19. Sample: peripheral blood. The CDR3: CASTSPGGLAFF. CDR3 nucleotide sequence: TGTGCCAGTACCTCTCCTGGGGGGTTGGCTTTCTTT.